Listed here are 18 T cell receptor beta chains from one sample, sequenced in a study of Tregs in tolerant kidney transplant recipients. TCRdb keeps only in-frame clones here, not all; method: immunoSEQ multiplex PCR. The sample table sets out about 23,000 clones. Recipients received nonmyeloablative bone marrow transplants from related graft donors, with transient mixed chimerism. The material was CD4+ T cells from blood (PBMCs), obtained 6 months after the transplant. Receptors originate from a human patient who received a combined kidney and bone marrow transplant. Some of the T cells might come from the graft donor.

Turning to this clone: The observed sequence ends 3 residues before the CDR3 terminus, with the missing tail filled in from the germline J gene. The chain employs TRBV2 and TRBJ2-5; 7 bases match TRBD1. The CDR3 covers 14 residues. V lost 6 bases, J lost 2 bases, and 6 bases stayed unmatched. Germline lookup yields CDR1 SNHLY and CDR2 FYNNEI. Here the CDR3 reads CASRPRTGQETQYF. Incomplete CDR3 DNA: TGTGCCAGCAGACCTCGGACAGGACAAGAGACC.

A note on this clone: The CDR3 extends 3 residues past the end of the read, so its final part is completed from the germline J gene. The rearrangement joins TRBV5-6 to TRBJ1-6, with TRBD1 matching 7 bases. The CDR3 runs 13 residues. V shed 4 bases, J shed 9 bases, and the junction held 4 bases outside the gene matches. CDR1 and CDR2 (germline): SGHDT, YYEEEE. CDR3 in amino acids: CASSRGQISPLHF. The CDR3 DNA, read in part, is TGTGCCAGCAGCCGGGGACAGATTTCACCC.

Comments on this clone: The CDR3 end lies 3 residues beyond the end of the read and is filled in from the germline J gene. The chain uses TRBV7-8 and TRBJ2-1, with D perhaps matching TRBD2 (6 bases). The V gene's germline CDR1 is SGHVS and CDR2 FQNEAQ. The CDR3 runs to 15 residues. The V end was cut by 5 bases, the J end by 3 bases, with 14 bases between. The CDR3 protein is CASSPQDYLYNEQFF. CDR3 DNA, as far as it was read: TGTGCCAGCAGCCCCCAGGACTACCTCTACAATGAG.

Turning to this clone: The read is 3 residues too short to cover the CDR3 end, so that end is filled in from the germline J gene. The chain joins TRBV19 to TRBJ2-2, with 7 nucleotides matching TRBD2. V was pared by 6 bases and J by 6 bases, with 4 bases of the junction left unmatched. The CDR3 totals 13 residues. CDR1 LNHDA and CDR2 SQIVND come from the germline V gene (reference sequence). The CDR3 loop reads CASSVTSSGELFF. The DNA read from the CDR3 is TGTGCCAGTAGCGTGACTAGCTCCGGGGAG.

A remark on this clone: The read gets to within 3 residues of the CDR3 end, and the germline J gene fills in the rest. This chain connects TRBV27 to TRBJ2-7; 8 nucleotides align to TRBD1. The trim removed 5 bases at V and 1 base at J, leaving 13 bases unmatched. CDR1 is MNHEY, CDR2 SMNVEV, per germline (reference sequence). The CDR3 contains 17 residues. CDR3: CASSPGAQGALSYEQYF. Incomplete CDR3 DNA: TGTGCCAGCAGTCCAGGTGCCCAGGGGGCCCTATCCTACGAG.

On this clone itself: The DNA ends 3 residues before the CDR3 does, and the rest of the CDR3 is filled in from the germline J gene. The rearrangement joins TRBV7-2 to TRBJ1-1, with a weak D call TRBD1 (5 bases). CDR1 and CDR2 from the germline V gene are SGHTA and FQGNSA. This CDR3 spans 13 amino acids. V dropped 1 base and J dropped 7 bases, with 10 bases sitting between them. Partial CDR3 DNA: TGTGCCAGCAGCTTAGGGGGCAGGAGTGAA. It translates to CASSLGGRSE. In full, the CDR3 reads CASSLGGRSEAFF.

With respect to this clone: The CDR3 goes on 3 residues after the read ends, and that part is filled in from the germline J gene. The chain combines TRBV11-2 with TRBJ2-7; D possibly corresponds to TRBD1 (5 bases). Between the trimmed V and J ends, which lost 4 bases and 3 bases, there was a span of 13 bases. CDR1 SGHAT and CDR2 FQNNGV come from the germline V gene. The CDR3 loop spans 14 amino acids. The part of the CDR3 DNA that was read is TGTGCCAGCAGCTCCACAGGTGGGCGCTACGAG. Protein: CASSSTGGRYE. The entire CDR3 sequence reads CASSSTGGRYEQYF.

With regard to this clone: The missing CDR3 end, 3 residues past where the read stops, is filled in from the germline J gene. V gene TRBV5-1 combines with J gene TRBJ2-2; 8 nucleotides agree with TRBD2. CDR3 length: 16 amino acids. V was clipped by 0 bases and J by 5 bases; unmatched bases: 6. Germline-derived CDR1 and CDR2 are SGHRS and YFSETQ. CDR3 loop: CASSLELAARTGELFF. The DNA read from the CDR3 is TGCGCCAGCAGCTTGGAACTAGCGGCGAGGACCGGGGAG.

In the case of this clone: The read stops 3 residues short of the end of the CDR3; the missing end is completed from the germline J gene. The V and J genes are TRBV7-2 and TRBJ1-2, with 7 bases matching TRBD1. Germline CDR1 SGHTA, CDR2 FQGNSA. With 5 bases clipped from V and 4 bases from J, the junction kept 4 bases outside the gene matches. The CDR3 contains 13 residues. The sequenced part of the CDR3 DNA is TGTGCCAGCAGCCAGGACAGGTCCTATGGC. Amino acids: CASSQDRSYG. The entire CDR3 is CASSQDRSYGYTF.

CDR3: CSARDPQGLAAYNEQFF. The CDR3 DNA, read in part, is TGCAGTGCTAGAGATCCCCAGGGACTAGCGGCCTACAATGAG. V and J are TRBV20-1 and TRBJ2-1; TRBD2 agrees at 11 bases. The CDR3 end falls 3 residues outside the read, so it is completed with the germline J gene. V was clipped by 0 bases and J by 2 bases; unmatched bases: 6. Germline assignment: CDR1 DFQATT and CDR2 SNEGSKA (reference sequence). The CDR3 totals 17 residues.

Comment on this clone: Read sequence stops 3 residues before the CDR3 end, and the germline J gene provides the missing end. V is TRBV29-1 and J is TRBJ1-2; D is uncertain. The germline V gene has CDR1 SQVTM and CDR2 ANQGSEA. The CDR3 covers 12 residues. V lost 7 bases and J 2 bases, leaving 11 bases between the germline ends. The CDR3 here is CSALSPNYGYTF. CDR3 DNA, as far as it was read: TGCAGCGCTCTAAGCCCAAACTATGGC.

For this clone: The CDR3 end falls 3 residues outside the read, so it is completed with the germline J gene. The chain is built from TRBV7-8 and TRBJ2-5; D might be TRBD2 (6 bases). Trimming removed 5 bases from V and 2 bases from J, with 12 bases in between. From germline, CDR1 is SGHVS and CDR2 FQNEAQ. The CDR3 spans 14 residues. CDR3 sequence reads: CASSVRDWQETQYF. The CDR3 DNA, read in part, is TGTGCCAGCAGCGTACGGGACTGGCAAGAGACC.

The sequenced CDR3 bases are TGTGCCAGCAGCTTGGGCAGCACCGGGGAG. Translation gives CASSLGSTGE. The full CDR3 protein reads CASSLGSTGELFF. The chain is built from TRBV5-4 and TRBJ2-2; the D is unclear. The CDR3 extends 3 residues past the end of the read, so its final part is completed from the germline J gene. Trimming left V 0 bases short and J 4 bases short, with 4 bases between. Germline CDR1 reads SGHNT; CDR2 reads YYREEE (reference sequence). This CDR3 has 13 amino acids.

CDR3 residues: CASSYQGQTYGYTF. CDR3 DNA, as far as it was read: TGTGCCAGCAGTTACCAAGGACAGACCTATGGC. This chain uses TRBV6-2 or TRBV6-3 with TRBJ1-2, with D perhaps TRBD1 (6 bases). The CDR3 end falls 3 residues outside the read, so it is completed with the germline J gene. Germline assignment: CDR1 MNHEY and CDR2 SVGEGT. The V end was cut by 2 bases, the J end by 4 bases, with 11 bases between. The length of the CDR3 is 14 residues.

A note on this clone: Sequencing ends 3 residues short of the CDR3 end; the germline J gene provides the rest. This sequence joins TRBV2 and TRBJ1-2; 7 nucleotides align to TRBD1. This CDR3 contains 15 residues. The V and J ends lost 6 bases and 4 bases, in that order; junction bases with no gene match: 11. In germline, CDR1 is SNHLY, CDR2 FYNNEI. The CDR3 DNA, read in part, is TGTGCCAGCAGGCAAAACCCAGGGGGAAGCTATGGC. Its protein is CASRQNPGGSYG. The complete CDR3 sequence is CASRQNPGGSYGYTF.

On this clone: The read stops 3 residues short of the end of the CDR3; the missing end is completed from the germline J gene. The chain joins TRBV20-1 to TRBJ2-1; maybe TRBD1 (6 bases). This CDR3 is built from 16 residues. Germline V gene lookup returns CDR1 DFQATT and CDR2 SNEGSKA (reference sequence). Trimming cost V 0 bases and J 1 base, with 13 bases left between them. The CDR3 reads CSARDRWGLSYNEQFF. The DNA read from the CDR3 is TGCAGTGCTAGAGATCGGTGGGGGCTGTCCTACAATGAG.

Points on this clone: The read terminates 3 residues ahead of where the CDR3 ends, so the germline J gene completes it. This chain uses TRBV2 with TRBJ1-2; 7 bases map to TRBD1. V shed 5 bases and J 4 bases; nucleotides not matched to a gene: 4. Germline-derived CDR1 and CDR2 are SNHLY and FYNNEI. The CDR3 is 13 residues long. The DNA read from the CDR3 is TGTGCCAGCAGTAACAGGGGTGGCTATGGC. Encoded protein: CASSNRGGYG. The whole CDR3 region reads CASSNRGGYGYTF.

As for this clone: The missing CDR3 end, 3 residues past where the read stops, is filled in from the germline J gene. The V and J genes are TRBV5-1 and TRBJ2-5; 10 nucleotides agree with TRBD2. The CDR3 has 15 residues. Germline assignment: CDR1 SGHRS and CDR2 YFSETQ. V was clipped by 4 bases and J by 5 bases; unmatched bases: 8. The CDR3 DNA, read in part, is TGCGCCAGCAGCACGGGACTAGCGAGGTCGGAGACC. It yields the protein CASSTGLARSET. The full CDR3 is CASSTGLARSETQYF.